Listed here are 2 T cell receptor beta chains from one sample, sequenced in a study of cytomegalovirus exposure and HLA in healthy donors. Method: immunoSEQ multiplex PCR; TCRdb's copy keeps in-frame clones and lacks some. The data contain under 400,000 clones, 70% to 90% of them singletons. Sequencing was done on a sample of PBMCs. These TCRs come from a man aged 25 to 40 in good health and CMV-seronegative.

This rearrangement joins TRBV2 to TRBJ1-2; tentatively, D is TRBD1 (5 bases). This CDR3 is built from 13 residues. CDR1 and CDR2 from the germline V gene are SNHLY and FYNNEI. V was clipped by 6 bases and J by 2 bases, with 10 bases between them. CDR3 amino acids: CASRDSLNYGYTF. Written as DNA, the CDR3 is TGTGCCAGCAGAGACAGCCTCAACTATGGCTACACCTTC.

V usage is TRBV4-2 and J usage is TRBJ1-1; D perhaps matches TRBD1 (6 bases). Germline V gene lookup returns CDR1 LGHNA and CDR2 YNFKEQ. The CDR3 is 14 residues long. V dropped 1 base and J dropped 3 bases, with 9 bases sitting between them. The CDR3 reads CASSQVAGDTEAFF. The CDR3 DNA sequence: TGTGCCAGCAGCCAAGTAGCAGGGGACACTGAAGCTTTCTTT.